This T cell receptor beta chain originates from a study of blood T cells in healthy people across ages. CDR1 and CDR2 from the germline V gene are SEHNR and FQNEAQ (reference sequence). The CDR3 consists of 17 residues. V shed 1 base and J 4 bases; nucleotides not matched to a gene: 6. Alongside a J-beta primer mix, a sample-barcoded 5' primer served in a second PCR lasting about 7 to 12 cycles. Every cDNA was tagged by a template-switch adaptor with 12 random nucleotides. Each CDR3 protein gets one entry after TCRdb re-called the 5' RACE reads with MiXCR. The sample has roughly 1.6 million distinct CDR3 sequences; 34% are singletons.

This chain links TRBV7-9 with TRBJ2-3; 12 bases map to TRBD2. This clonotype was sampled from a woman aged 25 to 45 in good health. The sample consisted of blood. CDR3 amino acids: CASSLVGLAGFSDTQYF. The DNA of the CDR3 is TGTGCCAGCAGCTTAGTAGGACTAGCGGGATTCTCAGATACGCAGTATTTT. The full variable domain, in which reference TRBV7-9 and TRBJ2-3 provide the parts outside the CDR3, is DTGVSQNPRHKITKRGQNVTFRCDPISEHNRLYWYRQTLGQGPEFLTYFQNEAQLEKSRLLSDRFSAERPKGSFSTLEIQRTEQGDSAMYLCASSLVGLAGFSDTQYFGPGTRLTVL.